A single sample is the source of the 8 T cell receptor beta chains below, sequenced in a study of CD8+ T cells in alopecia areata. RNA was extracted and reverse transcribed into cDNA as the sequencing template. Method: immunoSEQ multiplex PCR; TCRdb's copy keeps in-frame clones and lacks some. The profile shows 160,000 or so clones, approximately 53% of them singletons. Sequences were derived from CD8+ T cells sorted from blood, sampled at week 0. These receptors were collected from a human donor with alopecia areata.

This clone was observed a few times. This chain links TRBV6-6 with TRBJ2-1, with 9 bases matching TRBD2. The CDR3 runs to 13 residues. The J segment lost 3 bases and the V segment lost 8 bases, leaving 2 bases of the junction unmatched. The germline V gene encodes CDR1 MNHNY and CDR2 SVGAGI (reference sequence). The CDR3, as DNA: TGTGCCAGCCATAGCGGGGGCTACAATGAGCAGTTCTTC. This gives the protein CASHSGGYNEQFF.

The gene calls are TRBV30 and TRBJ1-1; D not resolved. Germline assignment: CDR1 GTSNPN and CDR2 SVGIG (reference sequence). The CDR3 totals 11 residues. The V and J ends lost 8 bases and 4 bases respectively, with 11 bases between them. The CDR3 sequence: CAADLGTEAFF. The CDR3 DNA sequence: TGTGCCGCTGATCTGGGCACTGAAGCTTTCTTT.

CDR3 sequence: CSVQNKNTYEQYF. The CDR3 DNA reads as TGCAGCGTTCAGAATAAAAACACCTACGAGCAGTACTTC. The V call is TRBV29-1, the J call TRBJ2-5; D ambiguous. Near its end, the DNA agrees better with TRBJ2-7, so the J call may be wrong. The length of the CDR3 is 13 residues. The germline gives CDR1 SQVTM, CDR2 ANQGSEA.

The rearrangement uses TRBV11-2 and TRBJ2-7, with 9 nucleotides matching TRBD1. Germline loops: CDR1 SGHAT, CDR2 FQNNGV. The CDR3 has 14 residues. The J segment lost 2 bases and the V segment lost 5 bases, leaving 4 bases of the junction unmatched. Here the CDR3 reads CASSIRDRAYEQYF. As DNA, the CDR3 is TGTGCCAGCAGCATCCGGGACAGGGCCTACGAGCAGTACTTC.

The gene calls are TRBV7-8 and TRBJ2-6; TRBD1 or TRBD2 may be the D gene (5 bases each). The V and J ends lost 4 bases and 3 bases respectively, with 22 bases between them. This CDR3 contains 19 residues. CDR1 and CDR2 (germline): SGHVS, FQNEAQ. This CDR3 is CASSSRDQDLVIGANVLTF. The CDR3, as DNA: TGTGCCAGCAGCTCACGGGACCAAGATCTAGTGATTGGGGCCAACGTCCTGACTTTC.

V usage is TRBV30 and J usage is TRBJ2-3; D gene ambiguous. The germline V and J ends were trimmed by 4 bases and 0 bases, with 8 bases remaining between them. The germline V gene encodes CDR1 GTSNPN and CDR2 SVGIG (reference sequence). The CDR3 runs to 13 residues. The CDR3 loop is CAWNLGSTDTQYF. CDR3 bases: TGTGCCTGGAATCTGGGCAGCACAGATACGCAGTATTTT.

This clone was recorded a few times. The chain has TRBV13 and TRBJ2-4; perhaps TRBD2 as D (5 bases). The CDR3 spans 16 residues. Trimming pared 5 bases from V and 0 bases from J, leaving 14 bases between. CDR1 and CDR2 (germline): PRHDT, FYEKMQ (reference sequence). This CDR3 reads CASSPPGSLAKNIQYF. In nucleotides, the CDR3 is TGTGCCAGCAGCCCGCCGGGGAGTCTAGCCAAAAACATTCAGTACTTC. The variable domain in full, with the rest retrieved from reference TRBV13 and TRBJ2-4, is AAGVIQSPRHLIKEKRETATLKCYPIPRHDTVYWYQQGPGQDPQFLISFYEKMQSDKGSIPDRFSAQQFSDYHSELNMSSLELGDSALYFCASSPPGSLAKNIQYFGAGTRLSVL.

The CDR3 region has the DNA TGTGCCAGCAGTTCTCAAACATCAGATACGCAGTATTTT. Translation gives CASSSQTSDTQYF. The V call is TRBV6-5, the J call TRBJ2-3; D ambiguous. Germline values: CDR1 MNHEY, CDR2 SVGAGI. CDR3 size: 13 residues. V gave up 4 bases and J gave up 4 bases, with 9 bases separating them.